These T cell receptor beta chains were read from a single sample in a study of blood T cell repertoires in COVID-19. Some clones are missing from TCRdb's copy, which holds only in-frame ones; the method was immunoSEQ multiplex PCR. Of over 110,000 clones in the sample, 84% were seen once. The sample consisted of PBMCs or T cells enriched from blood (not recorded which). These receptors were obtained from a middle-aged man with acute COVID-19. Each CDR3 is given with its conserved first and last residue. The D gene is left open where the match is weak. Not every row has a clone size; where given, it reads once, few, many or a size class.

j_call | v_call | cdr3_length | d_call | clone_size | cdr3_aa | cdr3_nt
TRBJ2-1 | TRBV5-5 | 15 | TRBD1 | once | CASSLEDRGYNEQFF | TGTGCCAGCAGCTTAGAGGACAGGGGTTACAATGAGCAGTTCTTC
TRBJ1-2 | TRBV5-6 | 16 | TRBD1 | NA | CASTPGQGAGSYGYTF | TGTGCCAGCACGCCCGGACAGGGGGCAGGGAGCTATGGCTACACCTTC
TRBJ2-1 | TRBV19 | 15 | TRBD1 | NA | CASSSAWTGTNEQFF | TGTGCCAGTAGTAGCGCGTGGACAGGGACTAATGAGCAGTTCTTC
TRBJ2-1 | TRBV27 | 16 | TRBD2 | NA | CASSLLAGGLINEQFF | TGTGCCAGCAGTTTATTGGCGGGAGGGCTAATCAATGAGCAGTTCTTC
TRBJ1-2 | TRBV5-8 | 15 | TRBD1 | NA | CASSLLGDRGGGYTF | TGTGCCAGCAGCTTGCTTGGGGACAGGGGAGGCGGCTACACCTTC
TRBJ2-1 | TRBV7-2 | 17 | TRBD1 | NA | CASSSSGSGGPYNEQFF | TGTGCCAGCAGCTCCTCAGGGTCAGGGGGCCCCTACAATGAGCAGTTCTTC
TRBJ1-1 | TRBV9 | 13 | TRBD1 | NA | CASNRGGTSEAFF | TGTGCCAGCAACCGAGGGGGCACCTCTGAAGCTTTCTTT
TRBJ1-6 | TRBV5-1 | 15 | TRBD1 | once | CASSLGQGGNSPLHF | TGCGCCAGCAGCTTGGGACAGGGCGGCAATTCACCCCTCCACTTT
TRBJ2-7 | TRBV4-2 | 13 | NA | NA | CASSQAENYEQYF | TGTGCCAGCAGCCAAGCGGAGAACTACGAGCAGTACTTC
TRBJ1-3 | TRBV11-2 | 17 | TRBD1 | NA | CASRGFGTGVSGNTIYF | TGTGCCAGCAGGGGATTCGGGACAGGGGTTTCGGGAAACACCATATATTTT
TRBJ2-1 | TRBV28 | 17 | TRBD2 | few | CASSTTLLAGARNEQFF | TGTGCCAGCAGTACCACCCTTCTAGCGGGGGCCCGGAATGAGCAGTTCTTC
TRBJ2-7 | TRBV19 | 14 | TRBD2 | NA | CASSGVAGAYEQYF | TGTGCCAGTAGTGGGGTAGCGGGGGCCTACGAGCAGTACTTC
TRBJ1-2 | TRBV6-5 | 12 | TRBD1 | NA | CAISGGDYGYTF | TGTGCCATTTCAGGGGGCGACTATGGCTACACCTTC
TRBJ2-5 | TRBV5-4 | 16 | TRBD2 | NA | CASSAGLAQWGETQYF | TGTGCCAGCAGCGCCGGACTAGCGCAGTGGGGAGAGACCCAGTACTTC
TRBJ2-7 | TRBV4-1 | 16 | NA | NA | CASSQERQGGVHEQYF | TGCGCCAGCAGCCAAGAAAGGCAGGGGGGTGTCCACGAGCAGTACTTC
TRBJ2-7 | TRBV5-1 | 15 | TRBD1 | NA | CASSSGTGLMAEQYF | TGCGCCAGCAGCTCCGGGACAGGGCTGATGGCGGAGCAGTACTTC
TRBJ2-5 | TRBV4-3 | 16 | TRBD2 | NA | CASSQDGPRGGETQYF | TGCGCCAGCAGCCAAGATGGGCCTCGGGGGGGAGAGACCCAGTACTTC
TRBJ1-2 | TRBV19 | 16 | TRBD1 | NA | CASSINAQGVYDGYTF | TGTGCCAGTAGTATTAATGCACAGGGGGTTTACGATGGCTACACCTTC
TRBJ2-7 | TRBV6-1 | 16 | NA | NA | CASRELWGRGNNEQYF | TGTGCCAGCAGGGAACTCTGGGGGCGCGGTAACAACGAGCAGTACTTC
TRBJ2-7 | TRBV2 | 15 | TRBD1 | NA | CATEGGRIGSYEQYF | TGTGCCACCGAAGGGGGCAGGATCGGCTCCTACGAGCAGTACTTC
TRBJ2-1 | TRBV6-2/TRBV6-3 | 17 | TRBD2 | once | CASSYETSGGFYNEQFF | TGTGCCAGCAGTTACGAGACTAGCGGGGGCTTTTACAATGAGCAGTTCTTC
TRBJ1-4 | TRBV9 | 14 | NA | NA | CASSPLGLGEKLFF | TGTGCCAGCAGCCCCTTGGGGCTCGGTGAAAAACTGTTTTTT
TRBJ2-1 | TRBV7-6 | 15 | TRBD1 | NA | CASSLGDRNNNEQFF | TGTGCCAGCAGCTTAGGGGACAGGAACAACAATGAGCAGTTCTTC
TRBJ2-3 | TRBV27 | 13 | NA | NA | CASSWANTDTQYF | TGTGCCAGCAGTTGGGCCAACACAGATACGCAGTATTTT
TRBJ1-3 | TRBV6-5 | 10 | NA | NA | CASSTRTIYF | TGTGCCAGCAGTACTCGCACCATATATTTT
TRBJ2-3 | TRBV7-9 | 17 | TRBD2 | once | CASPDQDGSGGTDTQYF | TGTGCCAGCCCCGACCAGGATGGTAGCGGGGGCACAGATACGCAGTATTTT
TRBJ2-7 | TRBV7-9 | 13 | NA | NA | CASSRGPTYEQYF | TGTGCCAGCAGCAGAGGGCCTACCTACGAGCAGTACTTC
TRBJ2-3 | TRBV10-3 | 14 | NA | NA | CATFPGGGTDTQYF | TGTGCCACCTTCCCCGGAGGTGGCACAGATACGCAGTATTTT
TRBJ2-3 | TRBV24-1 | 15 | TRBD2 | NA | CATSDIAGVTDTQYF | TGTGCCACCAGTGATATAGCGGGAGTGACAGATACGCAGTATTTT
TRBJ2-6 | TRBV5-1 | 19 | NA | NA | CASSSLSSTGLSGANVLTF | TGCGCCAGCAGCTCTCTGAGTTCAACAGGGCTCTCTGGGGCCAACGTCCTGACTTTC
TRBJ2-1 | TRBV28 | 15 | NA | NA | CASSLYRVSYNEQFF | TGTGCCAGCAGTCTATACAGGGTTTCCTACAATGAGCAGTTCTTC
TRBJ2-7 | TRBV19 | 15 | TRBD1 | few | CASSLTVGQEYEQYF | TGTGCCAGTAGTCTCACTGTGGGACAGGAATACGAGCAGTACTTC
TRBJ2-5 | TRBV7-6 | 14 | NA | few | CASSSLGRGETQYF | TGTGCCAGCAGCTCCCTAGGTCGGGGAGAGACCCAGTACTTC
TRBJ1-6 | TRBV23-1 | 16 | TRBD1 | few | CASTPDRCSYNSPLHF | TGCGCCAGCACGCCGGACAGGTGCTCCTATAATTCACCCCTCCACTTT
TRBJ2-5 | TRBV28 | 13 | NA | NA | CASSPRGWETQYF | TGTGCCAGCAGTCCCCGGGGGTGGGAGACCCAGTACTTC
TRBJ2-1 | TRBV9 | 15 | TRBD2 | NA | CASSVSSGNYNEQFF | TGTGCCAGCAGCGTATCTAGCGGGAACTACAATGAGCAGTTCTTC
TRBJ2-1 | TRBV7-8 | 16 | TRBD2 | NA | CASSLEVSGRKDEQFF | TGTGCCAGCAGCTTAGAGGTTAGCGGGAGAAAGGATGAGCAGTTCTTC
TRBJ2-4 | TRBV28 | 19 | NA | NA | CASSPPARYYLLAKNIQYF | TGTGCCAGCAGCCCACCGGCGCGGTATTATCTACTAGCCAAAAACATTCAGTACTTC
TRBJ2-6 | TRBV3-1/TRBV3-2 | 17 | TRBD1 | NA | CASSHGTGLSGANVLTF | TGTGCCAGCAGCCACGGGACAGGGCTGTCTGGGGCCAACGTCCTGACTTTC
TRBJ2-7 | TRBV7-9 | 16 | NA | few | CASSSGDRRSSYEQYF | TGTGCCAGCAGCTCTGGAGACAGGAGGAGCTCCTACGAGCAGTACTTC
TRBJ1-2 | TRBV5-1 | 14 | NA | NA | CASGAGYEIYGYTF | TGCGCCAGCGGCGCAGGATACGAAATCTATGGCTACACCTTC
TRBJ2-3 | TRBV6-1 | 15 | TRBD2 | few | CASSQAGTTTDTQYF | TGTGCCAGCAGTCAAGCCGGGACTACCACAGATACGCAGTATTTT
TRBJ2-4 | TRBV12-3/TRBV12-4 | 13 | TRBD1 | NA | CASSRGQGNIQYF | TGTGCCAGCAGTCGGGGACAGGGGAACATTCAGTACTTC
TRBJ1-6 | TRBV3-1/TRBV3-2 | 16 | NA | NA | CASSHNPSGVGSPLHF | TGTGCCAGCAGCCATAACCCCTCAGGGGTGGGGTCACCCCTCCACTTT
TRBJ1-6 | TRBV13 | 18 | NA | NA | CASSAYHGVGGYNSPLHF | TGTGCCAGCAGCGCCTATCACGGAGTTGGCGGATATAATTCACCCCTCCACTTT
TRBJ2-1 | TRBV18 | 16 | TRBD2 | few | CASSPPARLAGNEQFF | TGTGCCAGCTCACCACCGGCCCGACTAGCGGGCAATGAGCAGTTCTTC
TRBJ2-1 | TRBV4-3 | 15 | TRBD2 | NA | CASSQGGLALDEQFF | TGCGCCAGCAGCCAAGGCGGACTAGCGCTAGATGAGCAGTTCTTC
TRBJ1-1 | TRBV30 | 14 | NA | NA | CAWTGYNMNTEAFF | TGTGCCTGGACAGGATATAACATGAACACTGAAGCTTTCTTT